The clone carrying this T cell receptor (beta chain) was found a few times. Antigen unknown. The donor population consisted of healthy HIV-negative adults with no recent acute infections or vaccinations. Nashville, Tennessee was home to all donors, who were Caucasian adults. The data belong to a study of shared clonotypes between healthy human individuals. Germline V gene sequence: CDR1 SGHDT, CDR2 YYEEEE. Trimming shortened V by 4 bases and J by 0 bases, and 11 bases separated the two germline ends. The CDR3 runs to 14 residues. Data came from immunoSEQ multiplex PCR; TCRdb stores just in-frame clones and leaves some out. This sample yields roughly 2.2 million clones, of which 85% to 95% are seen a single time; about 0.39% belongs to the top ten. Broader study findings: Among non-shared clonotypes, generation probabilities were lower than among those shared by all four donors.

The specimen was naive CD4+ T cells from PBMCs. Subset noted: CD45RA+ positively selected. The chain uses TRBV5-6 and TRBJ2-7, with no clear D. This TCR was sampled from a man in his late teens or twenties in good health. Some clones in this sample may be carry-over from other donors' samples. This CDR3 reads CASSPSPRSYEQYF. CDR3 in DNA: TGTGCCAGCAGCCCATCCCCCCGCTCCTACGAGCAGTACTTC.